The present T cell receptor beta chain was sequenced within a study of T cell responses to AZD1222 COVID-19 vaccine. Across the whole study: Pooling covered second doses at about 4 or about 12 weeks.

Data came from immunoSEQ multiplex PCR; TCRdb stores just in-frame clones and leaves some out. The data show 100,000 to 150,000 clones, about 82% seen once. The CDR3 is 15 residues long. CDR1 is MDHEN and CDR2 is SYDVKM in the germline V gene. V gave up 6 bases and J gave up 3 bases; unmatched junction bases: 7. The chain joins TRBV28 to TRBJ1-4; 7 bases are shared with TRBD1. The specimen was peripheral blood, collected on day 0 of AZD1222 vaccination. The TCR originated in an adult in good health. The CDR3 loop reads CASRLGTEANEKLFF. In DNA, the CDR3 is TGTGCCAGCAGACTCGGGACAGAAGCTAATGAAAAACTGTTTTTT.